The 2 T cell receptor beta chains listed next were all sequenced from one sample in a study of T cell changes during pregnancy in multiple sclerosis. The data were produced by immunoSEQ multiplex PCR, yet TCRdb's version contains in-frame clones alone and is incomplete. Of 50,000 or so clones in the sample, about nine tenths were seen once. The source material was CD4+ T cells from peripheral blood mononuclear cells, sampled after pregnancy. The receptors here all came from a female donor with multiple sclerosis, enrolled in a pregnancy study.

This sequence joins TRBV19 and TRBJ2-7; possibly TRBD1 for D (5 bases). Trimming pared 2 bases from V and 0 bases from J, leaving 11 bases between. This CDR3 is built from 15 residues. From germline, CDR1 is LNHDA and CDR2 SQIVND (reference sequence). In nucleotides, the CDR3 is TGTGCCAGTAGTATAATCCAGGGAAGCTCCTACGAGCAGTACTTC. As protein: CASSIIQGSSYEQYF.

J is TRBJ1-1 and V is TRBV7-9, with TRBD1 as a possible D gene (6 bases). This CDR3 spans 15 amino acids. Trimming took 7 bases from V and 3 from J, leaving 18 bases between them. CDR1 and CDR2 from the germline V gene are SEHNR and FQNEAQ (reference sequence). The CDR3 loop is CASNPRTARDTEAFF. The CDR3 nucleotides read TGTGCCAGCAACCCTCGGACAGCCAGGGACACTGAAGCTTTCTTT.